Below, 18 T cell receptor beta chains from the same sample are listed, as sequenced in a study of T cell repertoires in cytomegalovirus infection. One entry per CDR3 protein results from TCRdb running MiXCR on the reads. The sample consists of 250,000 to 300,000 distinct CDR3 sequences, over 8% of them appearing once. The sequencing sample was made of PBMCs. These receptors were taken from a human donor in good health (CMV status not recorded). Some clones in this sample may be carry-over from other donors' samples.

This clonotype has at least ten counts. The CDR3 protein is CASSDPGHQGYTF. DNA of the CDR3: TGTGCCAGCAGTGACCCGGGACACCAGGGCTACACCTTC. J is TRBJ1-2 and V is TRBV6-4, with D possibly matching TRBD1 (6 bases). From germline, CDR1 is MRHNA and CDR2 SNTAGT. The CDR3 has 13 residues. The V and J ends lost 2 bases and 8 bases respectively, with 12 bases between them.

This clonotype was detected only a few times. The chain's CDR3 is CASSPLGLFTDTQYF. The CDR3 DNA reads TGTGCCAGCAGCCCCCTAGGCCTCTTCACAGATACGCAGTATTTT. The J gene is TRBJ2-3, the V gene TRBV7-1; D gene uncertain. TRBV7-1 is an ORF for which the function is uncertain. V lost 5 bases and J lost 2, with 14 bases in between. The CDR3 has 15 residues.

The chain carries TRBV10-2 and TRBJ1-5; 7 nucleotides match TRBD1. The CDR3 sequence is 15 residues long. Germline V lookup: CDR1 WSHSY, CDR2 SAAADI. V shed 0 bases, J shed 4 bases, and the junction held 3 bases outside the gene matches. CDR3 in DNA: TGCGCCAGCAGTGAGTCACAGGGGAGGAATCAGCCCCAGCATTTT. This codes for CASSESQGRNQPQHF.

This clonotype came up a few times. The chain is built from TRBV19 and TRBJ1-5; 9 nucleotides line up with TRBD1. Germline CDR1 is LNHDA and CDR2 is SQIVND (reference sequence). The V and J ends lost 4 bases and 3 bases, in that order; junction bases with no gene match: 4. This CDR3 region has 15 residues. The CDR3 DNA reads TGTGCCAGTAGTAGGGACAGGGATAACAATCAGCCCCAGCATTTT. This codes for CASSRDRDNNQPQHF.

This clonotype was seen repeatedly, ten times or more. The rearrangement joins TRBV7-2 to TRBJ2-1, with D perhaps TRBD2 (6 bases). There are 14 residues in the CDR3. CDR1 and CDR2 (germline): SGHTA, FQGNSA. V lost 5 bases to trimming and J lost 7 bases, with 15 bases between them. CDR3 amino acids: CASSPRGTSNEQFF. CDR3 nucleotides: TGTGCCAGCAGCCCCCGAGGGACTTCGAATGAGCAGTTCTTC.

V and J are TRBV6-6 and TRBJ2-1; D is undetermined. The CDR3 has 12 amino acids. Trimming took off 3 bases at V and 4 bases at J, with 4 bases between the two ends. The germline CDR1 and CDR2 sequences are MNHNY and SVGAGI (reference sequence). The DNA of the CDR3 is TGTGCCAGCAGTTATATTTACAATGAGCAGTTCTTC. Its translation is CASSYIYNEQFF.

The chain uses TRBV12-3 or TRBV12-4 and TRBJ2-7; D remains ambiguous. Trimming removed 3 bases from V and 8 bases from J, with 11 bases in between. The CDR3 consists of 12 residues. CDR3 DNA sequence: TGTGCCAGCAGTTTTGTAGGAGCTCAGCAGTACTTC. It yields the protein CASSFVGAQQYF.

This clonotype was recorded a few times. The chain carries TRBV12-3 or TRBV12-4 and TRBJ2-3, with a weak D call TRBD2 (6 bases). The V and J ends lost 5 bases and 4 bases respectively, with 13 bases between them. The CDR3 has 14 amino acids. Written as DNA, the CDR3 is TGTGCCAGCAGTCCCGGTCGGAGGGCAGATACGCAGTATTTT. It codes for CASSPGRRADTQYF.

This clonotype was detected many times. The chain combines TRBV7-2 with TRBJ2-6, with D perhaps assigned TRBD1 or TRBD2 (5 bases each). CDR1 SGHTA and CDR2 FQGNSA come from the germline V gene. Trimming shortened V by 1 base and J by 3 bases, and 7 bases separated the two germline ends. CDR3 length equals 15 residues. The CDR3 spells CASSLGGGGANVLTF. As DNA, the CDR3 is TGTGCCAGCAGCTTAGGTGGGGGTGGGGCCAACGTCCTGACTTTC.

This clonotype occurred a few times. V gene TRBV19 combines with J gene TRBJ2-3; no reliable D call. Germline CDR1 reads LNHDA; CDR2 reads SQIVND (reference sequence). Trimming stripped 7 bases from V and 1 base from J, with 15 bases between. The CDR3 has 15 residues. CDR3 protein: CASTLDVSRTDTQYF. The CDR3 nucleotides read TGTGCCAGTACCCTAGACGTCAGCCGCACAGATACGCAGTATTTT. Together with reference TRBV19 and TRBJ2-3, the CDR3 gives the full variable domain: DGGITQSPKYLFRKEGQNVTLSCEQNLNHDAMYWYRQDPGQGLRLIYYSQIVNDFQKGDIAEGYSVSREKKESFPLTVTSAQKNPTAFYLCASTLDVSRTDTQYFGPGTRLTVL.

This clonotype has ten or more counts. The chain uses TRBV7-8 and TRBJ1-1; D not resolved. Trimming left V 0 bases short and J 5 bases short, with 13 bases between. There are 15 residues in the CDR3. Germline CDR1 and CDR2: SGHVS and FQNEAQ. This CDR3 reads CASSLARWGRTEAFF. The CDR3 DNA follows: TGTGCCAGCAGCTTAGCCCGGTGGGGTCGGACTGAAGCTTTCTTT.

This chain connects TRBV19 to TRBJ1-4; 8 positions agree with TRBD1. Germline-derived CDR1 and CDR2 are LNHDA and SQIVND (reference sequence). The CDR3 is 14 residues long. J was trimmed by 10 bases and V by 5 bases; bases with no gene match: 9. CDR3 in DNA: TGTGCCAGTAGTTATGACAGGGGACAAGGAAAACTGTTTTTT. It codes for CASSYDRGQGKLFF. Drawing the rest from reference TRBV19 and TRBJ1-4, the complete variable domain is DGGITQSPKYLFRKEGQNVTLSCEQNLNHDAMYWYRQDPGQGLRLIYYSQIVNDFQKGDIAEGYSVSREKKESFPLTVTSAQKNPTAFYLCASSYDRGQGKLFFGSGTQLSVL.

The chain recombines TRBV7-6 with TRBJ1-1; a weak D match, TRBD1 (6 bases). The V gene's germline CDR1 is SGHVS and CDR2 FNYEAQ. Trimming removed 8 bases at V and 7 bases at J, with 14 bases between. The CDR3 contains 12 residues. In nucleotides, the CDR3 is TGTGCCAGCTCCCTAGGGGGAGTTGAAGCTTTCTTT. It translates to CASSLGGVEAFF.

The table lists this clonotype with many counts. The chain links TRBV24-1 to TRBJ1-2; TRBD1 is a possible D gene (5 bases). CDR1 is KGHDR, CDR2 SFDVKD, per germline. CDR3 size: 12 residues. The V end lost 4 bases, the J end lost 7 bases, and 9 bases lay between the germline ends. The CDR3 DNA is TGTGCCACCAGTGACCTGACAGTTGGCTACACCTTC. The encoded protein is CATSDLTVGYTF.

This clonotype was observed at least ten times. A read error may account for a junction end that differs from germline. The chain has TRBV7-8 and TRBJ2-3; D possibly corresponds to TRBD2 (5 bases). CDR1 is SGHVS and CDR2 is FQNEAQ in the germline V gene. The CDR3 contains 14 residues. The chain's CDR3 is CASSLADSTDTQYF. As DNA, the CDR3 is TGTGCCAGCAGCCTAGCAGATAGCACAGATACGCAGTATTTT.

The sample holds one count of this clonotype. The J gene is TRBJ2-3, the V gene TRBV13, with 13 bases matching TRBD2. CDR1 is PRHDT, CDR2 FYEKMQ, per germline (reference sequence). This CDR3 is 16 amino acids long. V gave up 4 bases and J gave up 9 bases; unmatched junction bases: 10. The DNA for the CDR3 is TGTGCCAGCAGCTCTGCCGGGACTAGCGGGGCAGTAACGCAGTATTTT. Encoded protein: CASSSAGTSGAVTQYF.

This clonotype has at least ten counts. The V call is TRBV20-1, the J call TRBJ1-1; maybe TRBD1 (6 bases). The CDR3 has 14 residues. V was pared by 5 bases and J by 10 bases, with 23 bases between. Germline V gene sequence: CDR1 DFQATT, CDR2 SNEGSKA (reference sequence). The CDR3 spells CSASPTGGSGVAFF. In DNA form, the CDR3 reads TGCAGTGCTTCTCCAACCGGGGGCTCGGGGGTAGCTTTCTTT.

This clonotype was found many times. The chain employs TRBV7-9 and TRBJ2-3; D not certain. CDR1 SEHNR and CDR2 FQNEAQ come from the germline V gene (reference sequence). V lost 3 bases to trimming and J lost 6 bases, with 10 bases between them. This CDR3 region has 13 residues. CDR3 nucleotide sequence: TGTGCCAGCAGCTTTCTGTCCGCCGATACGCAGTATTTT. Protein sequence: CASSFLSADTQYF.